One sample yielded the 4 T cell receptor beta chains listed below, sequenced in a study of radiation and T cells in renal cell carcinoma. As for time point: blood 4 weeks post-SBRT, at nephrectomy. Treatment meaning: 15 Gy SBRT to primary tumor, nephrectomy 4 weeks later. The method was immunoSEQ multiplex PCR; TCRdb's version includes in-frame clones alone and lacks a portion of them. Of 150,000 to 200,000 clones listed, around 90% are singletons. Sample: blood, taken from a patient whose treatment included radiotherapy and nephrectomy. These receptors were taken from a woman aged 45-65 years with renal cell carcinoma.

The chain couples TRBV5-1 to TRBJ2-5; D is undetermined. This CDR3 comprises 15 residues. V was cut by 3 bases and J by 1 base, with 13 bases left in between. Germline CDR1 SGHRS, CDR2 YFSETQ. For the CDR3, the DNA is TGCGCCAGCAGCTCGGACCTAACCCGCCAAGAGACCCAGTACTTC. It yields the protein CASSSDLTRQETQYF.

Notes on this clone: Other nucleotide sequences in the sample specify the same CDR3. The rearrangement joins TRBV18 to TRBJ1-1; D uncertain. Per the germline V gene, CDR1 is KGHSH and CDR2 is LQKENI. The CDR3 length is 13 residues. Trimming shortened V by 4 bases and J by 2 bases, and 8 bases separated the two germline ends. CDR3 nucleotides: TGTGCCAGCTCACGGACGGATAACACTGAAGCTTTCTTT. It is translated as CASSRTDNTEAFF.

The rearrangement uses TRBV4-1 and TRBJ1-3; unclear D gene. V was trimmed by 4 bases and J by 4 bases, leaving 17 bases between them. This CDR3 contains 16 residues. Looked up from germline, CDR1 is MGHRA and CDR2 is YSYEKL. Here the CDR3 DNA reads TGCGCCAGCAGCCCGGGGTCGACCGCGAAAGGAAACACCATATATTTT. Encoded protein: CASSPGSTAKGNTIYF.

This chain connects TRBV7-9 to TRBJ1-2; 7 bases fit TRBD1. The ends lost 4 bases at V and 7 bases at J; junction bases unmatched: 12. This CDR3 spans 15 amino acids. The germline gives CDR1 SEHNR, CDR2 FQNEAQ (reference sequence). The CDR3 DNA reads as TGTGCCAGCAGCTCCTTAGGACAGGAAAGTGCTGGCTACACCTTC. It is translated as CASSSLGQESAGYTF. The entire variable domain, with the rest obtained from reference TRBV7-9 and TRBJ1-2, is as follows: DTGVSQNPRHKITKRGQNVTFRCDPISEHNRLYWYRQTLGQGPEFLTYFQNEAQLEKSRLLSDRFSAERPKGSFSTLEIQRTEQGDSAMYLCASSSLGQESAGYTFGSGTRLTVV.